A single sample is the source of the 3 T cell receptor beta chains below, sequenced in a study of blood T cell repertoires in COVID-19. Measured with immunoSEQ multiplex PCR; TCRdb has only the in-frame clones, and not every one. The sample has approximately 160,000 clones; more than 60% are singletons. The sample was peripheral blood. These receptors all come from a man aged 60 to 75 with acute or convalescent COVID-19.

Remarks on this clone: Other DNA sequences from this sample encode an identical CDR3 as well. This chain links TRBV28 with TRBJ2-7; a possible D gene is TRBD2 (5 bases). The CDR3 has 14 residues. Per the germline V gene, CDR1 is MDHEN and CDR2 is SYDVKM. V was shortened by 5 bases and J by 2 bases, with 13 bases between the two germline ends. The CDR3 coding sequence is TGTGCCAGCAGTGGAGGCAGGAGGACCTACGAGCAGTACTTC. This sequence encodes CASSGGRRTYEQYF.

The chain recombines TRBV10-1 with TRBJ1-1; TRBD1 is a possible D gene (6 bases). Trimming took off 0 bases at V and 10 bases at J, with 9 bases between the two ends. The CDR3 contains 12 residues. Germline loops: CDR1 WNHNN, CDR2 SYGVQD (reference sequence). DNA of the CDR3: TGCGCCAGCAGTGAGTCCGTCAGGGGAGCTTTCTTT. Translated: CASSESVRGAFF.

The DNA for the CDR3 is TGTGCCAGTACCCCTGGACTAGCGGGACCTCATGAGCAGTTCTTC. This sequence encodes CASTPGLAGPHEQFF. The V call is TRBV19, the J call TRBJ2-1, with 12 bases identical to TRBD2. CDR1 and CDR2 (germline): LNHDA, SQIVND (reference sequence). Trimming took 7 bases from V and 8 from J; bases not matched to a gene: 9. The CDR3 runs to 15 residues. The variable domain in full, with the rest retrieved from reference TRBV19 and TRBJ2-1, is DGGITQSPKYLFRKEGQNVTLSCEQNLNHDAMYWYRQDPGQGLRLIYYSQIVNDFQKGDIAEGYSVSREKKESFPLTVTSAQKNPTAFYLCASTPGLAGPHEQFFGPGTRLTVL.